This T cell receptor (beta chain) was captured in a study of regulatory T cells in long-lasting Graves disease. Time point here: newly diagnosed GD, antithyroid drugs for less than 3 months. PBMC RNA was the source of the TCR library. This clonotype was observed many times. In building TCR beta libraries, iRepertoire HTBI primers were used together with Arm-PCR of CDR3 regions. TCRdb reprocessed the multiplex PCR reads via MiXCR and lists one record per CDR3 protein. Of roughly 320,000 distinct CDR3 sequences in the sample, about a sixth are singletons; the top ten hold 25% to 30%. Trimming removed 4 bases from V and 2 bases from J, with 12 bases in between. The CDR3 is 14 residues long. Germline V CDR1 and CDR2: MNHEY, SVGEGT. This sample also appeared in a second study, on T cells in Graves' hyperthyroidism and ophthalmopathy.

The sample consisted of peripheral blood mononuclear cells (PBMCs), taken at new diagnosis, from a patient treated with antithyroid drugs. The receptor was isolated from a middle-aged man with Graves disease. V gene TRBV6-2 or TRBV6-3 combines with J gene TRBJ2-7; tentatively, D is TRBD2 (6 bases). The CDR3 loop reads CASSSGGKPYEQYF. The DNA of the CDR3 is TGTGCCAGCAGTTCTGGCGGGAAGCCCTACGAGCAGTACTTC.